This entry lists 22 T cell receptor beta chains sequenced from one sample in a study of T cell responses to AZD1222 COVID-19 vaccine. Measured with immunoSEQ multiplex PCR; TCRdb has only the in-frame clones, and not every one. The data hold roughly 110,000 clones, with about four fifths observed a single time. The material was peripheral blood, obtained on day 0 of AZD1222 vaccination. All receptors derive from an adult in good health.

The rearrangement joins TRBV5-1 to TRBJ2-5; no firm D call. V was clipped by 0 bases and J by 4 bases, with 10 bases between them. Germline CDR1 SGHRS, CDR2 YFSETQ. The CDR3 is 14 residues long. CDR3 residues: CASSLGRSTETQYF. The CDR3 DNA sequence: TGCGCCAGCAGCTTGGGCCGCTCTACAGAGACCCAGTACTTC. Using reference TRBV5-1 and TRBJ2-5 for the parts outside the CDR3, the full variable domain is KAGVTQTPRYLIKTRGQQVTLSCSPISGHRSVSWYQQTPGQGLQFLFEYFSETQRNKGNFPGRFSGRQFSNSRSEMNVSTLELGDSALYLCASSLGRSTETQYFGPGTRLLVL.

This clone has a single count. The V and J genes are TRBV3-1 (or the pseudogene TRBV3-2) and TRBJ2-2; 9 bases agree with TRBD2. Germline V CDR1 and CDR2: LGHDT, YNNKEL (reference sequence). The CDR3 sequence is 17 residues long. The J segment lost 3 bases and the V segment lost 2 bases, leaving 7 bases of the junction unmatched. Written as DNA, the CDR3 is TGTGCCAGCAGCCAACGCGCGGGGGGGTTGGACACCGGGGAGCTGTTTTTT. It encodes CASSQRAGGLDTGELFF.

The V call is TRBV7-3, the J call TRBJ2-1; TRBD1 or TRBD2 may be the D gene (6 bases each). The CDR3 contains 15 residues. The germline CDR1 and CDR2 sequences are SGHTA and FQGTGA. Trimming shortened V by 7 bases and J by 5 bases, and 18 bases separated the two germline ends. The CDR3 region is CASTMGGGPNNEQFF. CDR3 nucleotide sequence: TGTGCCAGCACTATGGGGGGCGGGCCCAACAATGAGCAGTTCTTC.

The V and J genes are TRBV27 and TRBJ2-5; 10 bases fit TRBD2. Germline CDR1 MNHEY, CDR2 SMNVEV (reference sequence). J was trimmed by 5 bases and V by 4 bases; bases with no gene match: 7. This CDR3 region has 15 residues. The DNA for the CDR3 is TGTGCCAGCAGTTCCCCAGCGGGGGGGCGGGAGACCCAGTACTTC. Translated: CASSSPAGGRETQYF.

The rearrangement joins TRBV7-9 to TRBJ2-5, with 7 bases lining up with TRBD1. This CDR3 has 16 amino acids. CDR1 and CDR2 from the germline V gene are SEHNR and FQNEAQ (reference sequence). Unmatched junction bases numbered 11, after V lost 2 bases and J lost 5 bases. The CDR3 region is CASSLRSGGIVETQYF. CDR3 sequence (DNA): TGTGCCAGCAGCTTACGGTCAGGGGGTATCGTGGAGACCCAGTACTTC.

The V call is TRBV19, the J call TRBJ1-2, with 8 bases aligning to TRBD1. V trimming: 9 bases; J trimming: 2 bases; junction bases outside the gene matches: 2. The V gene's germline CDR1 is LNHDA and CDR2 SQIVND (reference sequence). The CDR3 contains 12 residues. CDR3 nucleotide sequence: TGTGCCAGCGGACAGGGCAACTATGGCTACACCTTC. This codes for CASGQGNYGYTF.

The chain couples TRBV6-4 to TRBJ1-2, with 12 bases identical to TRBD1. In germline, CDR1 is MRHNA, CDR2 SNTAGT. The length of the CDR3 is 15 residues. J was trimmed by 2 bases and V by 6 bases; bases with no gene match: 4. The CDR3, as DNA: TGTGCCAGCAGGAAGGGACAGGGGGCCAACTATGGCTACACCTTC. Protein product: CASRKGQGANYGYTF.

V gene TRBV28 combines with J gene TRBJ1-2; 7 bases map to TRBD1. Germline CDR1 MDHEN, CDR2 SYDVKM. The CDR3 is 14 amino acids. Trimming removed 5 bases from V and 5 bases from J; junction bases left unmatched: 8. The CDR3 loop is CASSTRTGWYGYTF. CDR3 nucleotide sequence: TGTGCCAGCAGTACGCGGACAGGATGGTATGGCTACACCTTC.

This chain connects TRBV2 to TRBJ1-6, with D uncertain. This CDR3 is 14 amino acids long. The germline CDR1 and CDR2 sequences are SNHLY and FYNNEI. Trimming removed 11 bases at V and 0 bases at J, with 11 bases between. The CDR3 spells CADRGSSYNSPLHF. The CDR3 DNA reads TGTGCCGACCGAGGGAGCTCCTATAATTCACCCCTCCACTTT.

This clone showed up just a few times. The rearrangement joins TRBV9 to TRBJ2-7, with D possibly being TRBD2 (5 bases). The V end was cut by 0 bases, the J end by 0 bases, with 7 bases between. CDR1 is SGDLS and CDR2 is YYNGEE in the germline V gene. The CDR3 runs to 14 residues. Here the CDR3 DNA reads TGTGCCAGCAGCGTAGAAGGGAGCTCCTACGAGCAGTACTTC. This sequence encodes CASSVEGSSYEQYF.

With respect to this clone: One junction end disagrees with the germline gene, perhaps due to a read error. The gene calls are TRBV7-6 and TRBJ2-7; TRBD2 matches 13 bases. The CDR3 length is 17 residues. Germline V CDR1 and CDR2: SGHVS, FNYEAQ. The CDR3, as DNA: TGTGCCAGCAGCCTAGCTACTAGCGGGAGGGCCGGGTACGAGCAGTACTTC. Translation gives CASSLATSGRAGYEQYF.

This clone showed up just a few times. The chain recombines TRBV7-9 with TRBJ2-1; 7 bases agree with TRBD1. V shed 6 bases and J 0 bases; nucleotides not matched to a gene: 5. Germline V lookup: CDR1 SEHNR, CDR2 FQNEAQ (reference sequence). The CDR3 extends over 15 amino acids. The CDR3 loop is CASSLQGSSYNEQFF. The CDR3, as DNA: TGTGCCAGCAGTTTACAGGGGAGCTCCTACAATGAGCAGTTCTTC.

This clone was observed a handful of times. The chain links TRBV28 to TRBJ1-2; no firm D call. Germline V gene data show CDR1 as MDHEN and CDR2 as SYDVKM. Between the trimmed V and J ends, which lost 6 bases and 5 bases, there was a span of 22 bases. CDR3 size: 16 residues. The CDR3 spells CASSSAPGRFTYGYTF. CDR3 sequence (DNA): TGTGCCAGCAGCTCCGCGCCTGGGAGGTTTACATATGGCTACACCTTC.

For this clone: At one of its ends the junction is not consistent with the germline gene, which may arise from a read error. The chain links TRBV19 to TRBJ2-5; 7 bases line up with TRBD2. The CDR3 sequence is 16 residues long. The germline gives CDR1 LNHDA, CDR2 SQIVND (reference sequence). The CDR3 DNA follows: TGTGCCAGTAGTGTAGAAGGGCGGGGGAACCAAGAGACCCAGTACTTC. Encoded protein: CASSVEGRGNQETQYF.

The chain carries TRBV10-3 and TRBJ2-7, with 12 bases fitting TRBD1. The CDR3 covers 13 residues. Germline V lookup: CDR1 ENHRY, CDR2 SYGVKD. V trimming: 10 bases; J trimming: 5 bases; junction bases outside the gene matches: 6. The CDR3 protein is CATRDRGPDEQYF. The CDR3 DNA sequence: TGTGCCACGCGGGACAGGGGGCCGGACGAGCAGTACTTC.

This sequence joins TRBV7-3 and TRBJ2-7; TRBD1 matches at 7 bases. V trimming: 3 bases; J trimming: 2 bases; junction bases outside the gene matches: 13. The germline CDR1 and CDR2 sequences are SGHTA and FQGTGA. This CDR3 has 17 amino acids. The CDR3 region is CASSLIPSQGTAYEQYF. The DNA of the CDR3 is TGTGCCAGCAGCTTGATCCCGAGTCAGGGGACAGCCTACGAGCAGTACTTC.

To note about this clone: Sequence at one end of the junction differs from germline and may be a read error. The J gene is TRBJ2-1, the V gene TRBV14; tentatively, D is TRBD2 (7 bases). CDR3 size: 13 residues. CDR1 SGHDN and CDR2 FVKESK come from the germline V gene. The CDR3 sequence is CASSQDNSGGLIF. Written as DNA, the CDR3 is TGTGCCAGCAGCCAAGATAACTCGGGGGGCCTGATCTTC.

V usage is TRBV7-2 and J usage is TRBJ1-1; D remains ambiguous. The V gene's germline CDR1 is SGHTA and CDR2 FQGNSA. V gave up 3 bases and J gave up 5 bases, with 13 bases separating them. This CDR3 has 14 residues. Written as DNA, the CDR3 is TGTGCCAGCAGCTTTGGCACAGTTGGGACTGAAGCTTTCTTT. This sequence encodes CASSFGTVGTEAFF.

J is TRBJ2-5 and V is TRBV9; D might be TRBD2 (6 bases). V shed 4 bases and J shed 5 bases, with 18 bases lying between them. This CDR3 spans 15 amino acids. Germline-derived CDR1 and CDR2 are SGDLS and YYNGEE. The chain's CDR3 is CASSPGAGVVETQYF. The DNA for the CDR3 is TGTGCCAGCAGCCCGGGAGCGGGCGTTGTCGAGACCCAGTACTTC.

The V and J genes are TRBV6-5 and TRBJ2-1; possibly TRBD2 for D (6 bases). The CDR3 contains 13 residues. CDR1 and CDR2 (germline): MNHEY, SVGAGI. With 6 bases removed from V and 4 bases from J, the gap between germline ends came to 10 bases. The CDR3, as DNA: TGTGCCAGCAGGGGGGGAGTTTACAATGAGCAGTTCTTC. It codes for CASRGGVYNEQFF.

The gene calls are TRBV5-8 and TRBJ2-1; 9 bases match TRBD1. CDR1 and CDR2 (germline): SGHTS, YDEGEE. The junction had 11 bases not matched to a gene; V was cut back by 7 bases and J by 6 bases. This CDR3 has 15 residues. In DNA form, the CDR3 reads TGTGCCAGCCATAGGGGGACAGGGTTAGGCAATGAGCAGTTCTTC. Translating it yields CASHRGTGLGNEQFF. Combining the CDR3 with reference TRBV5-8 and TRBJ2-1 gives the whole variable domain EAGVTQSPTHLIKTRGQQATLRCSPISGHTSVYWYQQALGLGLQFLLWYDEGEERNRGNFPPRFSGRQFPNYSSELNVNALELEDSALYLCASHRGTGLGNEQFFGPGTRLTVL.

A remark on this clone: The junction departs from the called germline gene at one end, perhaps through a read error. This chain connects TRBV5-1 to TRBJ2-7; D might be TRBD1 or TRBD2, each matching 7 bases. This CDR3 has 11 amino acids. Germline-derived CDR1 and CDR2 are SGHRS and YFSETQ. The CDR3 sequence is CASSFCHRGGF. The DNA for the CDR3 is TGCGCCAGCAGTTTTTGCCACAGGGGAGGGTTC.